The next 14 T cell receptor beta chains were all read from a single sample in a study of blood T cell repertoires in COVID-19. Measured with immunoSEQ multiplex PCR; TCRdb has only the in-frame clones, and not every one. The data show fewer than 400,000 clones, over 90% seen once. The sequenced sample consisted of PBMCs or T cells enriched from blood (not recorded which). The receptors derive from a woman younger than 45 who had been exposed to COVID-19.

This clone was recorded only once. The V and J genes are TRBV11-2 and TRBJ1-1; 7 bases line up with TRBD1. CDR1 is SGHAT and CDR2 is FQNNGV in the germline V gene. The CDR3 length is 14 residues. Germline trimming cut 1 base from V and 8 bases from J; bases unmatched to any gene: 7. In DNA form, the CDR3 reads TGTGCCAGCAGCTTAGGGGTACAGGGGTTCGAAGCTTTCTTT. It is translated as CASSLGVQGFEAFF.

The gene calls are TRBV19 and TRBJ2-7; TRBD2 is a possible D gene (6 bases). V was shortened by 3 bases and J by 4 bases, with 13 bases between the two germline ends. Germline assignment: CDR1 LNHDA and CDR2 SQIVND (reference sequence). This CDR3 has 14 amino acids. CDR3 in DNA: TGTGCCAGTAGTATCAGGAGGGAAGGATACGAGCAGTACTTC. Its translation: CASSIRREGYEQYF.

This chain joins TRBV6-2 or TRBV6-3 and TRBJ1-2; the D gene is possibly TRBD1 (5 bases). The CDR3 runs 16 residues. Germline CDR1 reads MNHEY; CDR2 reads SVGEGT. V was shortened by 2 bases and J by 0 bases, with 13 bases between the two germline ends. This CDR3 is CASSYGTGGANYGYTF. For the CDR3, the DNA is TGTGCCAGCAGTTACGGGACTGGCGGAGCTAACTATGGCTACACCTTC.

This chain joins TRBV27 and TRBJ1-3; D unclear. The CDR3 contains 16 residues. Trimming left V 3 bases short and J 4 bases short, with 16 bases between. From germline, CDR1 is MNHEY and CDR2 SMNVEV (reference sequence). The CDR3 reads CASSLHGSTSGNTIYF. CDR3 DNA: TGTGCCAGCAGTTTGCACGGGTCAACTTCGGGAAACACCATATATTTT.

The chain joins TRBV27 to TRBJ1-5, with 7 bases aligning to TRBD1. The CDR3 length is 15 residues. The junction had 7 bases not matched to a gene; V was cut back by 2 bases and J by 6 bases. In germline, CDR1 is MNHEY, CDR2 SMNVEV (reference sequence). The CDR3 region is CASSLQDRVGQPQHF. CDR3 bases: TGTGCCAGCAGTTTACAAGACAGGGTGGGTCAGCCCCAGCATTTT.

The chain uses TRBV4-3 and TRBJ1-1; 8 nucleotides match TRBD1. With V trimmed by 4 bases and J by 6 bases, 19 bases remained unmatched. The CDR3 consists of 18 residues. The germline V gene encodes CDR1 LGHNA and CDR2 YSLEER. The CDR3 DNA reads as TGCGCCAGCAGCCCCACCGGACAGGGCGTCGTTGGGCACGCTGAAGCTTTCTTT. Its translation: CASSPTGQGVVGHAEAFF.

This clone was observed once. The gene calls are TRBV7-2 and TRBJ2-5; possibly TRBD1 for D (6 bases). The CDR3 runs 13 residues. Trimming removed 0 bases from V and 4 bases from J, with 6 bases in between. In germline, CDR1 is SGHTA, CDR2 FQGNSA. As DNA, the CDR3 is TGTGCCAGCAGCTTAGCGACAGGAGAGACCCAGTACTTC. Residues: CASSLATGETQYF.

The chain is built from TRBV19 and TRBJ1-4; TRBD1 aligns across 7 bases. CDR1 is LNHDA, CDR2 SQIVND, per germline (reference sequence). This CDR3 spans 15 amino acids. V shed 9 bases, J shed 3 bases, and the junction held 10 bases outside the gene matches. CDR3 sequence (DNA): TGTGCCAGCATGGACAGGACTTCGGCTAATGAAAAACTGTTTTTT. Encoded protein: CASMDRTSANEKLFF.

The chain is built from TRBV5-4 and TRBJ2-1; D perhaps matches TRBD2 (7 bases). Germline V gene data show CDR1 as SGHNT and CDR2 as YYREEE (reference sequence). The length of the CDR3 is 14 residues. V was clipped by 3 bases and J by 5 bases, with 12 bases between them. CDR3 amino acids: CASSSGGRDNEQFF. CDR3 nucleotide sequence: TGTGCCAGCAGCTCCGGGGGGCGCGACAATGAGCAGTTCTTC.

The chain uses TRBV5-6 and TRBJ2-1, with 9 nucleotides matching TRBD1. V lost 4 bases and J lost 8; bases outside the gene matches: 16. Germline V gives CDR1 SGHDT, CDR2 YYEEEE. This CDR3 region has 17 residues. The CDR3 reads CASSLITGTGSFYEQFF. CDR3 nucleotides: TGTGCCAGCAGCCTCATTACCGGGACAGGGAGTTTCTATGAGCAGTTCTTC.

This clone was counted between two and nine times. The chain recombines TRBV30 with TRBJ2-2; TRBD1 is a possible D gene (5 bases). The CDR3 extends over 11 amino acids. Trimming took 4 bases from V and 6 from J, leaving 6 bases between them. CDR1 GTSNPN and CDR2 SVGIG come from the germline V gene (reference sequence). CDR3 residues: CAWTGPGELFF. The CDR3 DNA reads TGTGCCTGGACAGGGCCCGGGGAGCTGTTTTTT. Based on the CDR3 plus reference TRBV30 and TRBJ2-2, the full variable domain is SQTIHQWPATLVQPVGSPLSLECTVEGTSNPNLYWYRQAAGRGLQLLFYSVGIGQISSEVPQNLSASRPQDRQFILSSKKLLLSDSGFYLCAWTGPGELFFGEGSRLTVL.

CDR3 DNA: TGTGCCAGCTCCTCCGGGACAGGGGTAGACGAGCAGTACTTC. As protein: CASSSGTGVDEQYF. V is TRBV9 and J is TRBJ2-7; 10 nucleotides align to TRBD1. V shed 7 bases and J 5 bases; nucleotides not matched to a gene: 9. The V gene's germline CDR1 is SGDLS and CDR2 YYNGEE. The CDR3 is made up of 14 amino acids.

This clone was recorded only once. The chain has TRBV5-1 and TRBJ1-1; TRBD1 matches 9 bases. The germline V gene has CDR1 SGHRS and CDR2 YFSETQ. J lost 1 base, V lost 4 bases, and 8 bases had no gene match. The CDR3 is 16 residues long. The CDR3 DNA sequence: TGCGCCAGCAGCCCAAGGGGGACAGGGACGAACACTGAAGCTTTCTTT. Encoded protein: CASSPRGTGTNTEAFF.

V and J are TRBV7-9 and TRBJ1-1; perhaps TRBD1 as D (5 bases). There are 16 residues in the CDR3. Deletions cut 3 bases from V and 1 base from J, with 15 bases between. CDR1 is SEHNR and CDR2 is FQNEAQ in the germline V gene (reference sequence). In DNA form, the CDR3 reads TGTGCCAGCAGCTTTGCCACCGGGGGGGGGAACACTGAAGCTTTCTTT. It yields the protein CASSFATGGGNTEAFF.